A selection of T cell receptor beta chains follows, all from one sample in a study of human T cells and chemical hapten exposure. TCRdb recomputed calls from the RACE reads with MiXCR, one row per CDR3 protein. The table shows under 65,000 distinct CDR3 sequences, with 9.3% occurring only once. Specimen: whole blood, collected in connection with sensitization to the hapten diphenylcyclopropenone (DPC). Receptors were obtained from a woman aged 50 to 60 with alopecia areata. Some clones in this sample may be carry-over from other donors' samples. Each CDR3 is given with its conserved first and last residue. A D gene is named only where the DNA matches it firmly. Clone size appears in some rows only: once, few, many, or a class for an expanded clone.

>many|TRBD1|TRBJ2-2|TRBV29-1
CATGTAYTGELFF
TGCGCCACCGGGACAGCCTACACCGGGGAGCTGTTTTTT
>many|TRBD2|TRBJ2-5|TRBV2
CAKTKSGVMTGTQYF
TGTGCCAAGACAAAGAGCGGGGTCATGACTGGGACCCAGTACTTC
>few|-|TRBJ1-2|TRBV5-1
CASSLGTGEPNYGYTF
TGCGCCAGCAGCTTGGGCACTGGGGAACCAAACTATGGCTACACATTC
>many|TRBD1|TRBJ2-5|TRBV7-6
CASSSPKAGQGHETQYF
TGTGCCAGCAGCTCACCCAAGGCGGGACAGGGGCATGAGACCCAGTACTTC
>many|-|TRBJ1-5|TRBV20-1
CSAVDSYSNQPQHF
TGCAGTGCTGTGGACAGTTATAGCAATCAGCCCCAGCATTTT
>few|-|TRBJ1-1|TRBV3-1
CASSQDRGPGGTEAFF
TGTGCCAGCAGCCAAGATCGGGGACCGGGGGGTACTGAAGCTTTCTTT
>many|-|TRBJ2-2|TRBV19
CASSRFTGNTGELFF
TGTGCCAGTAGTAGGTTTACAGGGAACACCGGGGAGCTGTTTTTT
>many|TRBD2|TRBJ2-3|TRBV7-9
CASTGTSGSGDTQYF
TGTGCCAGCACCGGGACTAGCGGGAGTGGAGATACGCAGTATTTT
>many|-|TRBJ2-5|TRBV6-6
CASSYGVGTQYF
TGTGCCAGCAGTTACGGGGTTGGGACCCAGTACTTC
>medium-sized|TRBD2|TRBJ2-1|TRBV29-1
CSVAGASGYNEQFF
TGCAGCGTTGCCGGGGCTAGCGGATACAATGAGCAGTTCTTC
>-|-|TRBJ2-6|TRBV2
CASSGQGGSGANVLTF
TGTGCCAGCAGTGGGCAGGGAGGCTCTGGGGCCAACGTCCTGACTTTC
>-|TRBD2|TRBJ2-1|TRBV28
CASSLLSGSLHEQFF
TGTGCCAGCAGTTTACTTAGCGGGAGTTTGCATGAGCAGTTCTTC
>many|-|TRBJ1-5|TRBV24-1
CATSETQDSNQPQHF
TGTGCCACCAGTGAGACACAGGATAGCAATCAGCCCCAGCATTTT
>many|-|TRBJ2-1|TRBV29-1
CSVVLAPSYNEQFF
TGCAGCGTCGTTCTAGCGCCTTCCTACAATGAGCAGTTCTTC
>many|-|TRBJ2-1|TRBV5-4
CASSVFGGEQFF
TGTGCCAGCAGTGTGTTTGGGGGAGAGCAGTTCTTC
>many|TRBD2|TRBJ2-7|TRBV19
CASSIVQREGYEQYF
TGTGCCAGTAGTATAGTCCAGCGGGAGGGCTACGAGCAGTACTTC
>many|TRBD2|TRBJ2-1|TRBV5-1
CASSFLAGINNEQFF
TGCGCCAGCAGCTTTTTAGCGGGGATAAACAATGAGCAGTTCTTC
>-|TRBD1|TRBJ1-1|TRBV29-1
CSVAGGGSNTEAFF
TGCAGCGTTGCAGGGGGAGGGTCGAACACTGAAGCTTTCTTT
>-|-|TRBJ1-5|TRBV11-1
CASSLELGQPQHF
TGTGCCAGCAGCTTAGAACTTGGTCAGCCCCAGCATTTT
>-|-|TRBJ2-4|TRBV20-1
CSARTGVDIQYF
TGCAGTGCCCGGACCGGGGTCGACATTCAGTACTTC
>many|-|TRBJ1-2|TRBV6-1
CASSEWNDGYTF
TGTGCCAGCAGTGAATGGAATGATGGCTACACCTTC
>-|-|TRBJ2-7|TRBV2
CASNFARVEQYF
TGTGCCAGCAATTTCGCTAGGGTGGAGCAGTACTTC
>few|TRBD1|TRBJ2-3|TRBV4-3
CASSQDPGQGTLSTDTQYF
TGCGCCAGCAGCCAAGACCCGGGACAGGGAACCTTATCCACAGATACGCAGTATTTT
>many|TRBD1|TRBJ1-1|TRBV29-1
CSVRDSSNTEAFF
TGCAGCGTTAGGGACAGCTCGAACACTGAAGCTTTCTTT
>many|-|TRBJ1-2|TRBV4-1
CASSPPVRGRDYGYTF
TGCGCCAGCAGCCCGCCGGTCAGGGGCAGGGACTATGGCTACACCTTC
>many|-|TRBJ2-3|TRBV7-9
CASSLDVLLISTDTQYF
TGTGCCAGCAGCTTAGACGTACTCCTGATATCCACAGATACGCAGTATTTT
>many|TRBD1|TRBJ2-1|TRBV9
CASSTGAGEQFF
TGTGCCAGCAGCACAGGGGCGGGTGAGCAGTTCTTC
>-|-|TRBJ1-5|TRBV28
CASSPLRAGIQPQHF
TGTGCCAGCAGTCCACTTCGGGCAGGGATTCAGCCCCAGCATTTT
>many|-|TRBJ2-7|TRBV11-2
CASSLQLYEQYF
TGTGCCAGCAGCCTACAGCTCTACGAGCAGTACTTC
>once|TRBD1|TRBJ1-5|TRBV28
CASSLLQGVWSNQPQHF
TGTGCCAGCAGTTTACTACAGGGGGTCTGGAGCAATCAGCCCCAGCATTTT
>many|-|TRBJ2-7|TRBV27
CASSVPWWEQYF
TGTGCCAGCAGTGTCCCATGGTGGGAGCAGTACTTC
>-|-|TRBJ2-1|TRBV27
CASGGSSYNEQFF
TGTGCCAGCGGGGGATCCTCCTACAATGAGCAGTTCTTC
>many|-|TRBJ2-5|TRBV11-2
CASSSRVQETQYF
TGTGCCAGCAGCTCCAGGGTACAAGAGACCCAGTACTTC
>many|TRBD2|TRBJ2-1|TRBV11-2
CASSLVGTSGNEQFF
TGTGCCAGCAGCTTAGTGGGGACTAGCGGTAATGAGCAGTTCTTC
>many|-|TRBJ1-1|TRBV7-2
CASSLDGAVGTEAFF
TGTGCCAGCAGCTTGGATGGGGCAGTTGGGACTGAAGCTTTCTTT
>few|-|TRBJ2-6|TRBV20-1
CSAPRGGSGANVLTF
TGCAGTGCACCAAGAGGTGGCTCTGGGGCCAACGTCCTGACTTTC
>few|TRBD1|TRBJ1-1|TRBV5-1
CASSLFADRGRSTEAFF
TGCGCCAGCAGCTTGTTTGCGGACAGGGGGCGGAGCACTGAAGCTTTCTTT
>many|-|TRBJ2-7|TRBV20-1
CSAPPDWESYEQYF
TGCAGTGCTCCGCCGGACTGGGAGTCCTACGAGCAGTACTTC
>many|-|TRBJ2-2|TRBV29-1
CSVVDVPGAGELFF
TGCAGCGTTGTGGACGTACCTGGGGCCGGGGAGCTGTTTTTT
>many|TRBD2|TRBJ2-5|TRBV7-6
CASSHPRTSGSIKTQYF
TGTGCCAGCAGCCACCCCCGAACTAGCGGGAGCATAAAGACCCAGTACTTC
>many|-|TRBJ2-1|TRBV20-1
CSASMSYNEQFF
TGCAGTGCTAGTATGTCCTACAATGAGCAGTTCTTC
>many|TRBD1|TRBJ1-1|TRBV29-1
CSVTGTNTEAFF
TGCAGCGTGACAGGGACGAACACTGAAGCTTTCTTT
>many|-|TRBJ2-7|TRBV20-1
CSARLSLSEQYF
TGCAGTGCTAGATTGAGTTTATCCGAGCAGTACTTC
>-|TRBD2|TRBJ2-1|TRBV12-3/TRBV12-4
CASSLPGLAGEHEQFF
TGTGCCAGCAGTTTACCGGGACTAGCGGGAGAGCATGAGCAGTTCTTC
>many|-|TRBJ1-5|TRBV7-2
CASSLWEGGQPQHF
TGTGCCAGCAGCTTATGGGAGGGAGGTCAGCCCCAGCATTTT
>many|-|TRBJ2-7|TRBV25-1
CASSDPGYEQYF
TGTGCCAGCAGTGACCCAGGGTACGAGCAGTACTTC
>many|-|TRBJ1-1|TRBV18
CASSPTGFRSTEAFF
TGTGCCAGCTCACCAACAGGGTTCAGGAGCACTGAAGCTTTCTTT
>-|-|TRBJ2-7|TRBV6-2/TRBV6-3
CASSYTSYEQYF
TGTGCCAGCAGTTACACCTCCTACGAGCAGTACTTC